This TCR beta chain is from a study of T cell clonotyping in hematopoietic cell transplantation. CDR3 length: 14 residues. V trimming: 4 bases; J trimming: 6 bases; junction bases outside the gene matches: 5. Germline CDR1 and CDR2: SGHRS and YFSETQ. Regarding this clone: What it binds is unknown.

Findings and caveats of the study: Pathologically expanded recipient clonotypes increased progressively from day 30 to day 180 as diversity fell. No sorting was done, leaving CD4 and CD8 contributions mixed. At the given depth, recipient repertoires were over 95% de novo clonotypes. Higher Inverse Simpson Index values in graft donor and pretransplant recipient predicted broader posttransplant TCR diversity.

This table comes from immunoSEQ multiplex PCR, and its TCRdb copy is limited to in-frame clones, with some not included. The sample lists about 16,000 clones, about 61% occurring once. This TCR derives from a male patient in his fifties who had an allogeneic stem cell transplant from an unrelated donor, so T cells may come from the graft donor. Some clones in this sample may be carry-over from other donors' samples. Sequences were derived from PBMCs, sampled 30 days after allogeneic stem cell transplant. The rearrangement links TRBV5-1 to TRBJ2-7; 12 bases are shared with TRBD2. CDR3 DNA: TGCGCCAGCAGCCGACTAGCGGGAGACCTCGAGCAGTACTTC. Translation: CASSRLAGDLEQYF.